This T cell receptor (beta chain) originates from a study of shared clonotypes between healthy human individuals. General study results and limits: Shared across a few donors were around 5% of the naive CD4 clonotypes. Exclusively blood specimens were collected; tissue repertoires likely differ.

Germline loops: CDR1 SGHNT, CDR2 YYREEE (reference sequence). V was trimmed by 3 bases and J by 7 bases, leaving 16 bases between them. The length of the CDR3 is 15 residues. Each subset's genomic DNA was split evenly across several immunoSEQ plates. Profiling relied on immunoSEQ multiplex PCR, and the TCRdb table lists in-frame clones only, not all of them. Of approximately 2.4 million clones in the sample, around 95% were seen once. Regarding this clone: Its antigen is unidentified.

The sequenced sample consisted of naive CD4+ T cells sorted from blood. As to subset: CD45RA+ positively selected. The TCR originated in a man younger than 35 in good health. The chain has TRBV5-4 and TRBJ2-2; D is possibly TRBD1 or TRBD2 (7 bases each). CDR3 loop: CASSSRQGGSGELFF. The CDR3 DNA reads TGTGCCAGCAGCTCCCGACAGGGAGGGAGCGGGGAGCTGTTTTTT.